The 14 T cell receptor beta chains reported below all come from one sample, sequenced in a study of glioma-infiltrating T cells after dendritic cell vaccination. Profiling relied on immunoSEQ multiplex PCR, and the TCRdb table lists in-frame clones only, not all of them. The sample carries fewer than 60,000 clones, over 75% recorded once. As to time point: after dendritic cell vaccination, including at tumor progression/relapse. This specimen was blood, taken after dendritic cell vaccination. The receptor source for this set is a human donor with glioblastoma.

This clone came up a few times. The chain uses TRBV27 and TRBJ2-1; D might be TRBD1 (5 bases). This CDR3 comprises 15 residues. CDR1 MNHEY and CDR2 SMNVEV come from the germline V gene (reference sequence). V was cut by 3 bases and J by 2 bases, with 11 bases left in between. The CDR3: CASSLSWTPYNEQFF. CDR3 nucleotide sequence: TGTGCCAGCAGTTTGTCCTGGACACCCTACAATGAGCAGTTCTTC.

This clone showed up just a few times. The rearrangement uses TRBV10-3 and TRBJ1-3; unclear D gene. Germline V gene sequence: CDR1 ENHRY, CDR2 SYGVKD. V lost 0 bases and J 4 bases, leaving 10 bases between the germline ends. CDR3 length equals 15 residues. CDR3 DNA: TGTGCCATCAGTGAGTCTGAGGGTACGGGAAACACCATATATTTT. This encodes CAISESEGTGNTIYF.

This chain connects TRBV9 to TRBJ1-1, with 10 bases that match TRBD1. V shed 2 bases, J shed 2 bases, and the junction held 6 bases outside the gene matches. This CDR3 region has 16 residues. CDR1 is SGDLS and CDR2 is YYNGEE in the germline V gene. CDR3 DNA sequence: TGTGCCAGCAGCGTTGGACAGGGGGGGCGAAACACTGAAGCTTTCTTT. Protein sequence: CASSVGQGGRNTEAFF.

V is TRBV2 and J is TRBJ2-7; 7 nucleotides align to TRBD2. After removal of 8 bases from V and 0 bases from J, the junction contained 4 bases not matched to a gene. This CDR3 contains 13 residues. Germline assignment: CDR1 SNHLY and CDR2 FYNNEI. The CDR3 nucleotides are TGTGCCAGCGGGAGGGCGAGCTCCTACGAGCAGTACTTC. Residues: CASGRASSYEQYF.

The rearrangement links TRBV5-1 to TRBJ2-1; 7 nucleotides line up with TRBD2. Germline assignment: CDR1 SGHRS and CDR2 YFSETQ. The CDR3 totals 16 residues. V shed 2 bases, J shed 9 bases, and the junction held 14 bases outside the gene matches. In DNA, the CDR3 is TGCGCCAGCAGCTTCTCGCTTGGACTAGTTAGACCTGAGCAGTTCTTC. Protein sequence: CASSFSLGLVRPEQFF.

The V and J genes are TRBV9 and TRBJ2-2; D is perhaps TRBD1 (5 bases). V shed 0 bases and J shed 5 bases, with 14 bases lying between them. The germline CDR1 and CDR2 sequences are SGDLS and YYNGEE. The CDR3 totals 16 residues. The CDR3 DNA sequence: TGTGCCAGCAGCGTAGTGAGTCAGGGTAGAACCGGGGAGCTGTTTTTT. Amino acids: CASSVVSQGRTGELFF.

The rearrangement links TRBV10-3 to TRBJ2-7; possible D gene TRBD1, 5 bases. The CDR3 spans 11 residues. Germline assignment: CDR1 ENHRY and CDR2 SYGVKD. V dropped 10 bases and J dropped 7 bases, with 14 bases sitting between them. DNA for the CDR3: TGTGCCACGACAGACCTGTATGAGCAGTACTTC. It translates to CATTDLYEQYF.

The J gene is TRBJ2-1, the V gene TRBV5-6; unclear D gene. The CDR3 covers 15 residues. The V end was cut by 4 bases, the J end by 3 bases, with 14 bases between. Per the germline V gene, CDR1 is SGHDT and CDR2 is YYEEEE. This chain's CDR3 is CASSKENYVYNEQFF. DNA of the CDR3: TGTGCCAGCAGCAAGGAGAATTACGTCTACAATGAGCAGTTCTTC. Drawing the rest from reference TRBV5-6 and TRBJ2-1, the complete variable domain is DAGVTQSPTHLIKTRGQQVTLRCSPKSGHDTVSWYQQALGQGPQFIFQYYEEEERQRGNFPDRFSGHQFPNYSSELNVNALLLGDSALYLCASSKENYVYNEQFFGPGTRLTVL.

This chain connects TRBV9 to TRBJ2-1, with TRBD1 as a possible D gene (6 bases). V was clipped by 6 bases and J by 5 bases, with 18 bases between them. CDR1 and CDR2 from the germline V gene are SGDLS and YYNGEE. The CDR3 extends over 15 amino acids. For the CDR3, the DNA is TGTGCCAGCAAAGGGGGTGGCGGGCGAGACAATGAGCAGTTCTTC. Its translation is CASKGGGGRDNEQFF.

The V call is TRBV4-2, the J call TRBJ1-4; TRBD1 agrees at 8 bases. The V segment lost 7 bases and the J segment 7 bases; nucleotides outside the gene matches: 8. From germline, CDR1 is LGHNA and CDR2 YNFKEQ. The CDR3 totals 14 residues. The CDR3 sequence: CASTTGGSVEKLFF. The DNA of the CDR3 is TGTGCCAGCACAACAGGGGGATCTGTTGAAAAACTGTTTTTT.

The genes are TRBV25-1 and TRBJ2-1; 8 bases are shared with TRBD2. Germline V gene sequence: CDR1 MGHDK, CDR2 SYGVNS. The CDR3 is made up of 15 amino acids. V shed 11 bases and J 5 bases; nucleotides not matched to a gene: 14. The CDR3 loop is CASGRAGGRDNEQFF. For the CDR3, the DNA is TGTGCCTCAGGCCGGGCGGGAGGCCGGGACAATGAGCAGTTCTTC.

This clone was detected once. The chain couples TRBV19 to TRBJ2-3; 7 bases align to TRBD1. Per the germline V gene, CDR1 is LNHDA and CDR2 is SQIVND (reference sequence). The CDR3 sequence is 14 residues long. V dropped 6 bases and J dropped 2; count of bases not matched to a gene: 5. CDR3 sequence (DNA): TGTGCCAGTAGGACAGGGTGGGCCACAGATACGCAGTATTTT. Translation gives CASRTGWATDTQYF.

The V call is TRBV10-3, the J call TRBJ2-3, with 10 bases identical to TRBD2. The CDR3 has 14 amino acids. Germline values: CDR1 ENHRY, CDR2 SYGVKD. V lost 11 bases to trimming and J lost 6 bases; unmatched junction nucleotides: 11. CDR3: CALRTSGPTDTQYF. The CDR3 DNA is TGTGCCTTAAGGACTAGCGGACCCACGGATACGCAGTATTTT.

This clone has more than one count but fewer than ten. The chain joins TRBV7-9 to TRBJ2-7, with TRBD1 as a possible D gene (6 bases). The V gene lost 5 bases and the J gene lost 6 bases, with 20 bases spanning the gap. The CDR3 has 15 residues. Per the germline V gene, CDR1 is SEHNR and CDR2 is FQNEAQ (reference sequence). CDR3 sequence (DNA): TGTGCCAGCAGCCAAGAGCCAGGGGCGATCGTCGAGCAGTACTTC. The encoded protein is CASSQEPGAIVEQYF. The whole variable domain, remainder taken from reference TRBV7-9 and TRBJ2-7, is DTGVSQNPRHKITKRGQNVTFRCDPISEHNRLYWYRQTLGQGPEFLTYFQNEAQLEKSRLLSDRFSAERPKGSFSTLEIQRTEQGDSAMYLCASSQEPGAIVEQYFGPGTRLTVT.